Listed here are 32 T cell receptor beta chains from one sample, sequenced in a study of blood T cell repertoires in COVID-19 (dated by TCRdb to 2018 to 2021). The library was produced with the immunoSEQ multiplex PCR assay. Sourced from immuneACCESS, this table was stored by TCRdb with only in-frame sequences that have V and J called. A share of the clones is absent; for the studies checked, an unresolved V gene accounts for under half, and the remainder has no known explanation. The sample contains about 220,000 clones, around 85% of them found a single time. About 3.1% of the sample rests with the top ten. The sample taken for sequencing was peripheral blood. The receptors were gathered from a woman aged 25-40 years who had recovered from COVID-19.

This clone was counted between two and nine times. In this CDR3 the conserved last residue, phenylalanine or tryptophan, is missing, so a read error is likely. No DNA is shown, since the ends of the CDR3 on it are uncertain; the CDR3 is the one TCRdb lists. V and J are TRBV7-7 and TRBJ2-4; the table's D call of TRBD1 was not tested on the DNA. Germline assignment: CDR1 SSHAT and CDR2 FNYEAQ (reference sequence). Including both end residues, the CDR3 is 11 amino acids long. The CDR3 loop is CASSSFSGQGC.

This chain joins TRBV7-9 and TRBJ2-1, with a tentative D call TRBD1 (7 bases). Per germline, CDR1 SEHNR and CDR2 FQNEAQ (reference sequence). The ends were cut back, 7 bases at V and 9 bases at J, with 16 bases in the middle. The CDR3 length is 13 residues. The CDR3 reads CASTRNQGGEQFF. The CDR3 DNA is TGTGCCAGCACTCGAAATCAGGGGGGTGAGCAGTTCTTC.

The gene calls are TRBV5-1 and TRBJ1-2, with D hard to call. The length of the CDR3 is 12 residues. The V end lost 3 bases, the J end lost 9 bases, and 12 bases lay between the germline ends. Per the germline V gene, CDR1 is SGHRS and CDR2 is YFSETQ. The CDR3 loop is CASSSGRESYTF. The CDR3 DNA reads TGCGCCAGCAGCTCGGGTCGGGAGAGCTACACCTTC.

The chain is built from TRBV9 and TRBJ1-1, with D perhaps matching TRBD1 (6 bases). The germline V gene has CDR1 SGDLS and CDR2 YYNGEE. This CDR3 is 14 amino acids long. V lost 4 bases to trimming and J lost 5 bases, with 15 bases between them. The DNA for the CDR3 is TGTGCCAGCAGCCCGGAAGGGGGTGGTACTGAAGCTTTCTTT. It specifies CASSPEGGGTEAFF.

V gene TRBV2 combines with J gene TRBJ2-7; maybe TRBD1 (5 bases). V lost 7 bases and J 3 bases, leaving 13 bases between the germline ends. The CDR3 totals 13 residues. Germline CDR1 is SNHLY and CDR2 is FYNNEI. CDR3 protein: CASKGHPLYEQYF. CDR3 DNA: TGTGCCAGCAAAGGACACCCTCTCTACGAGCAGTACTTC.

The gene calls are TRBV9 and TRBJ1-1; D is perhaps TRBD1 (6 bases). Trimming took off 3 bases at V and 3 bases at J, with 12 bases between the two ends. CDR1 and CDR2 from the germline V gene are SGDLS and YYNGEE. The CDR3 covers 14 residues. CDR3 sequence: CASSGRDIYTEAFF. As DNA, the CDR3 is TGTGCCAGCAGCGGACGGGACATTTACACTGAAGCTTTCTTT.

The V call is TRBV5-1, the J call TRBJ2-7; maybe TRBD1 (6 bases). Germline loops: CDR1 SGHRS, CDR2 YFSETQ. V gave up 2 bases and J gave up 5 bases, with 17 bases separating them. CDR3 length: 15 residues. CDR3: CASSFLGQPGDEQYF. The CDR3 DNA follows: TGCGCCAGCAGCTTCCTAGGACAGCCCGGAGACGAGCAGTACTTC.

This clone has just a few counts. This chain joins TRBV28 and TRBJ1-5, with unresolved D. The V gene's germline CDR1 is MDHEN and CDR2 SYDVKM. Trimming stripped 7 bases from V and 1 base from J, with 11 bases between. The CDR3 spans 14 residues. The CDR3 is CASTRGGSNQPQHF. The CDR3 nucleotides are TGTGCCAGCACCCGGGGAGGCAGCAATCAGCCCCAGCATTTT. Based on the CDR3 plus reference TRBV28 and TRBJ1-5, the full variable domain is DVKVTQSSRYLVKRTGEKVFLECVQDMDHENMFWYRQDPGLGLRLIYFSYDVKMKEKGDIPEGYSVSREKKERFSLILESASTNQTSMYLCASTRGGSNQPQHFGDGTRLSIL.

This clone was seen once. The chain is built from TRBV18 and TRBJ2-3; D perhaps matches TRBD2 (6 bases). The CDR3 loop spans 17 amino acids. Germline CDR1 and CDR2: KGHSH and LQKENI. V was clipped by 6 bases and J by 1 base, with 20 bases between them. This chain's CDR3 is CASSRGHRGGGTDTQYF. The CDR3 DNA sequence: TGTGCCAGCTCCCGCGGACATCGCGGCGGGGGCACAGATACGCAGTATTTT.

The chain couples TRBV13 to TRBJ1-2; weak D call: TRBD1 (6 bases). Germline V gene data show CDR1 as PRHDT and CDR2 as FYEKMQ (reference sequence). V lost 4 bases and J lost 7, with 19 bases in between. The CDR3 is 15 amino acids. For the CDR3, the DNA is TGTGCCAGCAGCTCGCCTCCGGACAGAGGCTTTGGCTACACCTTC. It yields the protein CASSSPPDRGFGYTF.

The V gene is TRBV19, the J gene TRBJ2-3, with 13 bases lining up with TRBD2. This CDR3 comprises 16 residues. Losses at the gene ends were 2 bases for V and 1 base for J; bases not matched to a gene: 0. Per the germline V gene, CDR1 is LNHDA and CDR2 is SQIVND (reference sequence). CDR3 region: CASSITSGGGTDTQYF. CDR3 in DNA: TGTGCCAGTAGTATAACTAGCGGGGGGGGCACAGATACGCAGTATTTT.

The chain employs TRBV4-1 and TRBJ2-1; 15 bases match TRBD2. The CDR3 is 21 residues long. Germline CDR1 MGHRA, CDR2 YSYEKL. The J segment lost 3 bases and the V segment lost 0 bases, leaving 12 bases of the junction unmatched. This CDR3 is CASSQEPHGLAGGGIYNEQFF. The CDR3 DNA reads as TGCGCCAGCAGCCAAGAGCCCCATGGACTAGCGGGGGGGGGAATCTACAATGAGCAGTTCTTC.

V and J are TRBV6-5 and TRBJ2-7, with 7 bases identical to TRBD1. Germline trimming cut 3 bases from V and 2 bases from J; bases unmatched to any gene: 7. Germline V lookup: CDR1 MNHEY, CDR2 SVGAGI. The CDR3 totals 15 residues. The CDR3 loop reads CASSYSLGTAYEQYF. The CDR3 DNA reads as TGTGCCAGCAGTTATTCTCTCGGGACAGCCTACGAGCAGTACTTC.

V usage is TRBV5-1 and J usage is TRBJ2-3; TRBD1 matches 7 bases. Per germline, CDR1 SGHRS and CDR2 YFSETQ. This CDR3 comprises 15 residues. Trimming took 5 bases from V and 2 from J; bases not matched to a gene: 8. This CDR3 is CASSPLGQTTDTQYF. CDR3 in DNA: TGCGCCAGCAGTCCCCTGGGACAGACCACAGATACGCAGTATTTT.

The gene calls are TRBV11-2 and TRBJ1-1, with 8 bases aligning to TRBD1. Germline CDR1 SGHAT, CDR2 FQNNGV. V dropped 5 bases and J dropped 1; count of bases not matched to a gene: 6. The CDR3 consists of 15 residues. The CDR3 DNA follows: TGTGCCAGCAGCACCGTGGACAGGGCGAACACTGAAGCTTTCTTT. Translation: CASSTVDRANTEAFF.

This clone was seen more than once but under ten times. The chain employs TRBV2 and TRBJ2-1, with a weak D call TRBD1 (6 bases). Germline V gene sequence: CDR1 SNHLY, CDR2 FYNNEI. This CDR3 has 15 amino acids. V was shortened by 6 bases and J by 1 base, with 13 bases between the two germline ends. CDR3 DNA: TGTGCCAGCAGCCCATTACAGGGATCCTACAATGAGCAGTTCTTC. It specifies CASSPLQGSYNEQFF.

This clone has a count of ten or more. The V and J genes are TRBV6-2 or TRBV6-3 and TRBJ1-2; no firm D call. CDR1 and CDR2 (germline): MNHEY, SVGEGT. Trimming stripped 4 bases from V and 0 bases from J, with 15 bases between. The CDR3 is made up of 16 amino acids. Here the CDR3 reads CASSSANRRTNYGYTF. CDR3 DNA sequence: TGTGCCAGCAGTTCGGCGAATCGGCGGACTAACTATGGCTACACCTTC.

The chain couples TRBV7-3 to TRBJ2-5; no firm D call. The CDR3 totals 13 residues. Germline V lookup: CDR1 SGHTA, CDR2 FQGTGA. Deletions cut 2 bases from V and 2 bases from J, with 6 bases between. CDR3 DNA: TGTGCCAGCAGCTTAGCTACTCAAGAGACCCAGTACTTC. Translation: CASSLATQETQYF.

In this sample, this clone turned up once. The rearrangement links TRBV5-1 to TRBJ2-3; D unresolved. CDR3 length: 14 amino acids. Germline values: CDR1 SGHRS, CDR2 YFSETQ. V lost 2 bases and J 0 bases, leaving 7 bases between the germline ends. CDR3: CASSFQISTDTQYF. CDR3 in DNA: TGCGCCAGCAGCTTCCAGATTAGCACAGATACGCAGTATTTT. The entire variable domain, with the rest obtained from reference TRBV5-1 and TRBJ2-3, is as follows: KAGVTQTPRYLIKTRGQQVTLSCSPISGHRSVSWYQQTPGQGLQFLFEYFSETQRNKGNFPGRFSGRQFSNSRSEMNVSTLELGDSALYLCASSFQISTDTQYFGPGTRLTVL.

This rearrangement joins TRBV14 to TRBJ2-3, with D maybe TRBD2 (5 bases). Deletions cut 5 bases from V and 1 base from J, with 13 bases between. CDR3 length equals 15 residues. The V gene's germline CDR1 is SGHDN and CDR2 FVKESK. The CDR3 sequence: CASSTQSGGTDTQYF. The CDR3 DNA is TGTGCCAGCAGCACACAATCCGGGGGCACAGATACGCAGTATTTT.

This chain connects TRBV7-2 to TRBJ2-5; TRBD1 matches at 7 bases. The trim removed 5 bases at V and 3 bases at J, leaving 9 bases unmatched. CDR1 and CDR2 (germline): SGHTA, FQGNSA. The CDR3 length is 15 residues. CDR3 amino acids: CASSPRGRSEETQYF. The CDR3 nucleotides are TGTGCCAGCAGCCCCAGGGGGAGATCTGAAGAGACCCAGTACTTC.

V gene TRBV7-9 combines with J gene TRBJ2-5; 11 positions match TRBD2. The CDR3 extends over 18 amino acids. Germline assignment: CDR1 SEHNR and CDR2 FQNEAQ (reference sequence). V shed 6 bases and J 9 bases; nucleotides not matched to a gene: 21. The CDR3 reads CASSWEPLAGGPAAAQYF. The CDR3 DNA is TGTGCCAGCAGTTGGGAACCTCTAGCGGGGGGACCGGCAGCGGCCCAGTACTTC.

The J gene is TRBJ2-7, the V gene TRBV7-9, with 9 bases aligning to TRBD1. The CDR3 is 14 residues long. CDR1 is SEHNR, CDR2 FQNEAQ, per germline (reference sequence). The junction had 9 bases not matched to a gene; V was cut back by 5 bases and J by 7 bases. Written as DNA, the CDR3 is TGTGCCAGCAGCCCCTGGACAGGGGTTGTTGAGCAGTACTTC. Translation: CASSPWTGVVEQYF.

This clone was seen once. The chain couples TRBV11-3 to TRBJ2-3; 9 bases are shared with TRBD1. This CDR3 spans 15 amino acids. Germline V gene lookup returns CDR1 SGHNT and CDR2 YENEEA. V was clipped by 4 bases and J by 3 bases; unmatched bases: 5. This chain's CDR3 is CASSYGQGLTDTQYF. The CDR3 nucleotides are TGTGCCAGCAGCTACGGACAGGGGTTGACAGATACGCAGTATTTT.

The chain combines TRBV27 with TRBJ2-1; weak D call: TRBD2 (6 bases). This CDR3 region has 15 residues. V was trimmed by 6 bases and J by 5 bases, leaving 17 bases between them. Germline CDR1 MNHEY, CDR2 SMNVEV (reference sequence). CDR3 region: CASRALAPYHNEQFF. In DNA form, the CDR3 reads TGTGCCAGCAGGGCCCTAGCGCCTTATCACAATGAGCAGTTCTTC.

This chain joins TRBV5-1 and TRBJ2-7, with 7 bases that match TRBD1. With V trimmed by 2 bases and J by 1 base, 6 bases remained unmatched. The CDR3 has 15 amino acids. The germline gives CDR1 SGHRS, CDR2 YFSETQ. The CDR3 sequence: CASSFDVTGSYEQYF. CDR3 nucleotides: TGCGCCAGCAGCTTTGATGTGACAGGGTCCTACGAGCAGTACTTC.

The chain couples TRBV5-1 to TRBJ2-5; no reliable D call. V lost 0 bases to trimming and J lost 4 bases, with 4 bases between them. The CDR3 spans 12 residues. Germline CDR1 reads SGHRS; CDR2 reads YFSETQ. The CDR3 region has the DNA TGCGCCAGCAGCTTGGCCCGAGAGACCCAGTACTTC. Amino acid sequence: CASSLARETQYF.

The rearrangement joins TRBV30 to TRBJ1-4; 7 bases are shared with TRBD1. With V trimmed by 8 bases and J by 3 bases, 12 bases remained unmatched. This CDR3 is 15 amino acids long. The germline gives CDR1 GTSNPN, CDR2 SVGIG (reference sequence). The CDR3 protein is CAGTPQGVANEKLFF. The CDR3 coding sequence is TGTGCCGGAACTCCCCAGGGGGTTGCTAATGAAAAACTGTTTTTT.

The chain couples TRBV4-1 to TRBJ2-1; 10 nucleotides align to TRBD1. Trimming at V came to 0 bases and at J to 5 bases, leaving 7 bases not matched to a gene. Germline V gene lookup returns CDR1 MGHRA and CDR2 YSYEKL. This CDR3 spans 17 amino acids. The CDR3, as DNA: TGCGCCAGCAGCCAAGAACCTCCGGGACAGGGGAACAATGAGCAGTTCTTC. It yields the protein CASSQEPPGQGNNEQFF.

As to this clone: The same CDR3 also results from other DNA sequences found in this sample. The chain recombines TRBV18 with TRBJ2-3, with D possibly matching TRBD2 (6 bases). Trimming left V 1 base short and J 2 bases short, with 13 bases between. Germline CDR1 KGHSH, CDR2 LQKENI. This CDR3 is built from 16 residues. The CDR3 DNA follows: TGTGCCAGCTCACCACTCAGTGGGGGGACCACAGATACGCAGTATTTT. Residues: CASSPLSGGTTDTQYF.

This clone appeared a single time. The CDR3: CASRPRKGWNSPLHF. The DNA for the CDR3 is TGTGCCAGCAGGCCGAGGAAGGGGTGGAATTCACCCCTCCACTTT. The chain uses TRBV6-5 and TRBJ1-6, with D possibly being TRBD1 (5 bases). Germline V gives CDR1 MNHEY, CDR2 SVGAGI. CDR3 length: 15 amino acids. Trimming removed 6 bases at V and 7 bases at J, with 16 bases between.

The chain recombines TRBV14 with TRBJ1-1; D perhaps matches TRBD1 (6 bases). Between the trimmed V and J ends, which lost 3 bases and 10 bases, there was a span of 15 bases. CDR1 and CDR2 from the germline V gene are SGHDN and FVKESK. The CDR3 has 13 residues. CDR3 sequence reads: CASSQAYLGGAFF. CDR3 DNA sequence: TGTGCCAGCAGCCAGGCTTACTTAGGGGGAGCTTTCTTT.